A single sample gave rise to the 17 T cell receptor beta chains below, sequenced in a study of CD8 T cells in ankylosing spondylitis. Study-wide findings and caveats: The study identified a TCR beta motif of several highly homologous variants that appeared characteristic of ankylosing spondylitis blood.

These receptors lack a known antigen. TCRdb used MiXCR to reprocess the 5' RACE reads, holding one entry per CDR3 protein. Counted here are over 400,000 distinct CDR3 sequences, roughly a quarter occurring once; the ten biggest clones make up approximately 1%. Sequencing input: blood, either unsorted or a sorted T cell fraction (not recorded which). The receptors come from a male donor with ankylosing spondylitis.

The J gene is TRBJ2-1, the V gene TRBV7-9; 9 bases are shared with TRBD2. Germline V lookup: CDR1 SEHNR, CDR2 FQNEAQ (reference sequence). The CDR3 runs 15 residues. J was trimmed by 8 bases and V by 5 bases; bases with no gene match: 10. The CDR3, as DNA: TGTGCCAGCAGCCAACGTAGCGGGAGCATCGATGAGCAGTTCTTC. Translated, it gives CASSQRSGSIDEQFF.

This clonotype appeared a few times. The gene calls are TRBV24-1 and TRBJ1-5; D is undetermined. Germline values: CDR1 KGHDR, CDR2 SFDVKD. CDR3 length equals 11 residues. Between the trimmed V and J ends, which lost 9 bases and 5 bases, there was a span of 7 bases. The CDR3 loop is CATGRDQPQHF. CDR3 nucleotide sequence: TGTGCCACCGGGAGGGATCAGCCCCAGCATTTT.

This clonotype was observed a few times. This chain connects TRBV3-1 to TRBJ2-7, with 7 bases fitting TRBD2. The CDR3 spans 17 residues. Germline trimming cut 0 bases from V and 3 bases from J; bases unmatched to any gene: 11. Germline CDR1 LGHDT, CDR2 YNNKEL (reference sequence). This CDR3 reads CASSQEGGIALIYEQYF. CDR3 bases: TGTGCCAGCAGCCAAGAGGGAGGGATAGCTCTCATCTACGAGCAGTACTTC.

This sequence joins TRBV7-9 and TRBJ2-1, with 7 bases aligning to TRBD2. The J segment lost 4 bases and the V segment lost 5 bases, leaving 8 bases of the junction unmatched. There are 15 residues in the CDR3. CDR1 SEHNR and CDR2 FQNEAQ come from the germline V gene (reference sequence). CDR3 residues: CASSPKGRAYNEQFF. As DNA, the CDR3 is TGTGCCAGCAGCCCGAAAGGGAGGGCTTACAATGAGCAGTTCTTC.

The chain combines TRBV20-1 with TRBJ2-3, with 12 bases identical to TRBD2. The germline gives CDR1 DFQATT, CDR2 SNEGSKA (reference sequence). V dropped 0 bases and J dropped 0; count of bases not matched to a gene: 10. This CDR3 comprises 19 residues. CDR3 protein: CSAREGVLAGGYSTDTQYF. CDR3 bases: TGCAGTGCTAGAGAAGGGGTACTAGCGGGAGGATATAGCACAGATACGCAGTATTTT.

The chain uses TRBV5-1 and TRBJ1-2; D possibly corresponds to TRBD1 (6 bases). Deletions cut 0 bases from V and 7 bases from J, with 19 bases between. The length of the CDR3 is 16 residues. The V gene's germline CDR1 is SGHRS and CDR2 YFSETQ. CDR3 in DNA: TGCGCCAGCAGCTTGGAAGCGGGGGGCGTTAGTGGTGGCTACACCTTC. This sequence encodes CASSLEAGGVSGGYTF. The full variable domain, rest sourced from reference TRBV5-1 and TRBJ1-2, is KAGVTQTPRYLIKTRGQQVTLSCSPISGHRSVSWYQQTPGQGLQFLFEYFSETQRNKGNFPGRFSGRQFSNSRSEMNVSTLELGDSALYLCASSLEAGGVSGGYTFGSGTRLTVV.

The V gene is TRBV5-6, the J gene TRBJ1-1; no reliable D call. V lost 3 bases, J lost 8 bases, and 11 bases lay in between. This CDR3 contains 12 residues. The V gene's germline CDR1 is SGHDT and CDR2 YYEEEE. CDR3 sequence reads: CASSSLRLEAFF. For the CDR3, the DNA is TGTGCCAGCAGCTCCCTGCGACTGGAAGCTTTCTTT.

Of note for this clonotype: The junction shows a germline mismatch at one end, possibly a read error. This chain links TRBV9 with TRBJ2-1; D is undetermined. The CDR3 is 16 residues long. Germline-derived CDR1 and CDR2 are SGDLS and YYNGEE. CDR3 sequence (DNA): TGTGCCAGCAGCGTTGGCCCAGGCCTCTCCAACAATGAGCAGTTCTTC. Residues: CASSVGPGLSNNEQFF.

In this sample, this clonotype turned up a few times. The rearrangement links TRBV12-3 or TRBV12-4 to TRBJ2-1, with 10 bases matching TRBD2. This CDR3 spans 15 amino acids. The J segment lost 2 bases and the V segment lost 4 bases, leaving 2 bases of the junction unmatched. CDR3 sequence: CASSSGLAAYNEQFF. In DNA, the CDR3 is TGTGCCAGCAGTTCTGGACTAGCGGCCTACAATGAGCAGTTCTTC.

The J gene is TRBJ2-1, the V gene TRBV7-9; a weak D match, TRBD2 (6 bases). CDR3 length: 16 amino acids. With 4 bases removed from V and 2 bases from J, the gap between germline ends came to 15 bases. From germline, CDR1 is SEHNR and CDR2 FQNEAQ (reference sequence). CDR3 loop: CASSSRQRAPYNEQFF. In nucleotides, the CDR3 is TGTGCCAGCAGCTCCCGTCAGCGGGCCCCCTACAATGAGCAGTTCTTC.

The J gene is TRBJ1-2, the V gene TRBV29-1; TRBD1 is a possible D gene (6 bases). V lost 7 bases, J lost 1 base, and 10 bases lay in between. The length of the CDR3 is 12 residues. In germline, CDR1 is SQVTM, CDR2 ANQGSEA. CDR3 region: CSGRQDNYGYTF. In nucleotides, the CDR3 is TGCAGCGGTCGACAGGATAACTATGGCTACACCTTC.

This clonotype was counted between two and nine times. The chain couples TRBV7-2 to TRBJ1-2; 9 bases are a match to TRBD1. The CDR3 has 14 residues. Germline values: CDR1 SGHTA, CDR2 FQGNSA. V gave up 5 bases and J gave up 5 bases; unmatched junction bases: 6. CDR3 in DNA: TGTGCCAGCAGCCCGGACAGGGGCCTTTATGGCTACACCTTC. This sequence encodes CASSPDRGLYGYTF.

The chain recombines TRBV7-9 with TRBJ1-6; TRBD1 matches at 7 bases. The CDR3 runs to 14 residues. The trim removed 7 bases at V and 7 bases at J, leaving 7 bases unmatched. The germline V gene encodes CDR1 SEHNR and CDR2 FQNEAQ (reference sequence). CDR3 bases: TGTGCCAGCACCAGGGGGGAGAGCAATTCACCCCTCCACTTT. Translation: CASTRGESNSPLHF.

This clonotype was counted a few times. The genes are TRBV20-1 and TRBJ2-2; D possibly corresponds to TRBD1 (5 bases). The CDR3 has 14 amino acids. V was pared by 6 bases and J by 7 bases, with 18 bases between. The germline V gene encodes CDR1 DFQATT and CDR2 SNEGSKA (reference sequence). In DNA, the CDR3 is TGCAGTGCCGTACGACCCCAGGGTGTCGGGGAGCTGTTTTTT. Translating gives CSAVRPQGVGELFF.

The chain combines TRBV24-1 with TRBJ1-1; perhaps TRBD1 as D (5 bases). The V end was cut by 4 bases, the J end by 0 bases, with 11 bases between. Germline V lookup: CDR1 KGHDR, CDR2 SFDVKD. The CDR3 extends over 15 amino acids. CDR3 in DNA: TGTGCCACCAGTGAGGGGGGACCGCTGAACACTGAAGCTTTCTTT. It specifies CATSEGGPLNTEAFF.

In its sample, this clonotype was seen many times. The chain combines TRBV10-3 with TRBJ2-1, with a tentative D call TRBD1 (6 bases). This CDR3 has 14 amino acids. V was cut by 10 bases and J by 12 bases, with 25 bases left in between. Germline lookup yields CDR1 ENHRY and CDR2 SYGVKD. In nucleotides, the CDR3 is TGTGCCACCCAAATGATAGGACCGGACAGCGGGCAGTTCTTC. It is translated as CATQMIGPDSGQFF.

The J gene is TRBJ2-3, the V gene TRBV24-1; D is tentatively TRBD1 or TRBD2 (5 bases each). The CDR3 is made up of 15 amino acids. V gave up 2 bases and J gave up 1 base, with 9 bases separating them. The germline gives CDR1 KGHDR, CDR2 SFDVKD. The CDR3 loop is CATSDWDAGTDTQYF. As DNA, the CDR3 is TGTGCCACCAGTGATTGGGACGCCGGCACAGATACGCAGTATTTT.